The rows below give T cell receptor beta chains drawn from one sample of a study of cytomegalovirus exposure and HLA in healthy donors. Sequencing was performed with immunoSEQ multiplex PCR; in TCRdb, only in-frame clones are kept and a portion is missing. This sample has roughly 260,000 clones; around 89% occur once, and the top ten carry less than 0.4%. The sample was PBMCs. All receptors derive from a woman between 18 and 29 years old in good health and CMV-seronegative. Both conserved end residues are part of each CDR3. The order of the fields is clone size, D gene, J gene, CDR3 length, V gene, CDR3 protein, CDR3 DNA. D genes are given only for firm matches. Clone size appears in some rows only: once, few, many, or a class for an expanded clone.

clone size: NA; D gene: NA; J gene: TRBJ1-4; CDR3 length: 14; V gene: TRBV6-1; CDR3 protein: CASSGAGSGEKLFF; CDR3 DNA: TGTGCCAGCAGTGGTGCAGGCAGCGGGGAAAAACTGTTTTTT
clone size: NA; D gene: NA; J gene: TRBJ2-7; CDR3 length: 15; V gene: TRBV5-1; CDR3 protein: CASSQQTAGRYEQYF; CDR3 DNA: TGCGCCAGCAGCCAACAAACTGCAGGGCGATACGAGCAGTACTTC
clone size: few; D gene: NA; J gene: TRBJ1-2; CDR3 length: 13; V gene: TRBV18; CDR3 protein: CASSPPGGYGYTF; CDR3 DNA: TGTGCCAGCTCACCACCGGGGGGGTATGGCTACACCTTC
clone size: NA; D gene: TRBD1; J gene: TRBJ1-5; CDR3 length: 13; V gene: TRBV28; CDR3 protein: CASKIQGDQPQHF; CDR3 DNA: TGTGCCAGCAAAATACAGGGGGATCAGCCCCAGCATTTT
clone size: NA; D gene: NA; J gene: TRBJ1-1; CDR3 length: 13; V gene: TRBV5-6; CDR3 protein: CASRHGRNTEAFF; CDR3 DNA: TGTGCCAGCAGACACGGGAGGAACACTGAAGCTTTCTTT
clone size: NA; D gene: NA; J gene: TRBJ2-3; CDR3 length: 15; V gene: TRBV11-2; CDR3 protein: CASSPRRSVIDTQYF; CDR3 DNA: TGTGCCAGCAGCCCGAGGAGATCCGTTATAGATACGCAGTATTTT
clone size: NA; D gene: TRBD1; J gene: TRBJ1-2; CDR3 length: 13; V gene: TRBV6-5; CDR3 protein: CASTTNRGGGYTF; CDR3 DNA: TGTGCCAGCACCACCAACAGGGGGGGTGGCTACACCTTC
clone size: NA; D gene: TRBD2; J gene: TRBJ2-1; CDR3 length: 14; V gene: TRBV29-1; CDR3 protein: CSVVGLARSNEQFF; CDR3 DNA: TGCAGCGTTGTTGGACTAGCGAGGTCCAATGAGCAGTTCTTC
clone size: NA; D gene: TRBD1; J gene: TRBJ2-7; CDR3 length: 15; V gene: TRBV27; CDR3 protein: CASSFGTGGEYEQYF; CDR3 DNA: TGTGCCAGCAGTTTCGGGACAGGGGGCGAGTACGAGCAGTACTTC
clone size: few; D gene: TRBD1; J gene: TRBJ2-2; CDR3 length: 15; V gene: TRBV28; CDR3 protein: CASRFNRGDTGELFF; CDR3 DNA: TGTGCCAGCAGATTTAACAGGGGAGACACCGGGGAGCTGTTTTTT
clone size: NA; D gene: TRBD1; J gene: TRBJ2-1; CDR3 length: 14; V gene: TRBV6-5; CDR3 protein: CASSFGQGGNEQFF; CDR3 DNA: TGTGCCAGCAGTTTCGGACAGGGCGGGAATGAGCAGTTCTTC
clone size: NA; D gene: NA; J gene: TRBJ1-1; CDR3 length: 11; V gene: TRBV20-1; CDR3 protein: CSARVIREAFF; CDR3 DNA: TGCAGTGCTAGAGTGATCCGGGAAGCTTTCTTT
clone size: NA; D gene: TRBD1; J gene: TRBJ1-6; CDR3 length: 18; V gene: TRBV7-9; CDR3 protein: CASSWIGTGSSYNSPLHF; CDR3 DNA: TGTGCCAGCAGCTGGATTGGGACAGGGTCCTCCTATAATTCACCCCTCCACTTT
clone size: NA; D gene: NA; J gene: TRBJ1-5; CDR3 length: 14; V gene: TRBV6-5; CDR3 protein: CASSSADRNQPQHF; CDR3 DNA: TGTGCCAGCAGTTCCGCCGACAGAAATCAGCCCCAGCATTTT
clone size: NA; D gene: TRBD1; J gene: TRBJ2-1; CDR3 length: 16; V gene: TRBV7-9; CDR3 protein: CASSREDRGVYNEQFF; CDR3 DNA: TGTGCCAGCAGCCGTGAAGACAGGGGGGTCTACAATGAGCAGTTCTTC
clone size: NA; D gene: NA; J gene: TRBJ2-7; CDR3 length: 20; V gene: TRBV14; CDR3 protein: CASSQGSWARSRWSAYEQYF; CDR3 DNA: TGTGCCAGCAGCCAAGGTAGTTGGGCCAGGTCTCGGTGGTCCGCCTACGAGCAGTACTTC
clone size: NA; D gene: TRBD2; J gene: TRBJ2-7; CDR3 length: 12; V gene: TRBV2; CDR3 protein: CASRMGGNEQYF; CDR3 DNA: TGTGCCAGCAGAATGGGGGGGAACGAGCAGTACTTC